The 4 T cell receptor beta chains given below trace back to one sample, sequenced in a study of T-cell reconstitution after alpha-beta-depleted transplantation in children. Unique molecular identifiers were built into the TCRbeta library. MiXCR, run by TCRdb on the PCR reads, gives a single entry per CDR3 protein. The sample holds about 230,000 distinct CDR3 sequences; approximately 12% are singletons and the top ten take approximately 2.9%. This specimen was PBMCs from the stem cell graft donor, taken from the stem cell graft. The source is a human donor who donated a stem cell graft to a child with acute lymphoblastic leukemia.

This clonotype appeared many times. V and J are TRBV2 and TRBJ1-2; D is ambiguous. Germline CDR1 SNHLY, CDR2 FYNNEI. V dropped 7 bases and J dropped 4 bases, with 7 bases sitting between them. This CDR3 has 11 amino acids. In DNA, the CDR3 is TGTGCCAGCACCTCCCTCTATGGCTACACCTTC. Protein product: CASTSLYGYTF. Full variable domain (missing parts from reference TRBV2 and TRBJ1-2): EPEVTQTPSHQVTQMGQEVILRCVPISNHLYFYWYRQILGQKVEFLVSFYNNEISEKSEIFDDQFSVERPDGSNFTLKIRSTKLEDSAMYFCASTSLYGYTFGSGTRLTVV.

This clonotype was recorded many times. The V gene is TRBV5-1, the J gene TRBJ1-1; TRBD1 aligns across 8 bases. V was clipped by 0 bases and J by 5 bases; unmatched bases: 3. In germline, CDR1 is SGHRS, CDR2 YFSETQ. This CDR3 comprises 14 residues. CDR3 coding DNA: TGCGCCAGCAGCTTGGAGGGACAGGTGACTGAAGCTTTCTTT. It yields the protein CASSLEGQVTEAFF.

This clonotype has a count of ten or more. The V and J genes are TRBV5-1 and TRBJ1-2; a possible D gene is TRBD1 (6 bases). Trimming shortened V by 0 bases and J by 1 base, and 10 bases separated the two germline ends. CDR3 length: 15 amino acids. Germline-derived CDR1 and CDR2 are SGHRS and YFSETQ. The CDR3 protein is CASSLDSRGNYGYTF. CDR3 nucleotides: TGCGCCAGCAGCTTGGATTCCAGGGGTAACTATGGCTACACCTTC. Full variable domain (outside the CDR3, taken from reference TRBV5-1 and TRBJ1-2): KAGVTQTPRYLIKTRGQQVTLSCSPISGHRSVSWYQQTPGQGLQFLFEYFSETQRNKGNFPGRFSGRQFSNSRSEMNVSTLELGDSALYLCASSLDSRGNYGYTFGSGTRLTVV.

At least ten counts were recorded for this clonotype. The rearrangement uses TRBV4-3 and TRBJ1-4, with D possibly TRBD1 on 5 matching bases. Germline lookup yields CDR1 LGHNA and CDR2 YSLEER. V was trimmed by 1 base and J by 4 bases, leaving 19 bases between them. This CDR3 is built from 18 residues. The CDR3 reads CASSQARTSSASNEKLFF. The CDR3 DNA follows: TGCGCCAGCAGCCAAGCTCGGACATCTTCCGCAAGTAATGAAAAACTGTTTTTT.